Below, 18 T cell receptor beta chains from the same sample are listed, as sequenced in a study of blood T cell repertoires in COVID-19. Method: immunoSEQ multiplex PCR; TCRdb's copy keeps in-frame clones and lacks some. The sample lists 200,000 to 250,000 clones, 80% occurring once. Sample: PBMCs or T cells enriched from blood (not recorded which). The receptor set was obtained from a man aged 25-45 years with acute COVID-19.

The chain couples TRBV7-6 to TRBJ1-3; 10 bases are a match to TRBD1. Unmatched junction bases numbered 14, after V lost 5 bases and J lost 1 base. The germline gives CDR1 SGHVS, CDR2 FNYEAQ. CDR3 length: 19 residues. CDR3 sequence (DNA): TGTGCCAGCAGCCAGATAGGACAGGGGGGAGTTCTATCTGGAAACACCATATATTTT. Amino acid sequence: CASSQIGQGGVLSGNTIYF.

The chain combines TRBV2 with TRBJ1-6; TRBD1 agrees at 8 bases. Germline V gives CDR1 SNHLY, CDR2 FYNNEI. The CDR3 sequence is 16 residues long. V lost 6 bases and J lost 7; bases outside the gene matches: 11. CDR3: CASRETGALGNSPLHF. The CDR3 DNA reads as TGTGCCAGCAGAGAGACAGGGGCGCTAGGGAATTCACCCCTCCACTTT.

The chain carries TRBV5-4 and TRBJ2-2; TRBD2 aligns across 8 bases. The CDR3 length is 15 residues. V gave up 4 bases and J gave up 5 bases; unmatched junction bases: 7. Germline V CDR1 and CDR2: SGHNT, YYREEE (reference sequence). In DNA, the CDR3 is TGTGCCAGCAGCAGAGGGGCGGGGGGAACCGGGGAGCTGTTTTTT. Protein product: CASSRGAGGTGELFF.

The count of this clone is one. The chain recombines TRBV18 with TRBJ1-3; no reliable D call. Trimming cost V 6 bases and J 2 bases, with 17 bases left between them. There are 16 residues in the CDR3. Germline values: CDR1 KGHSH, CDR2 LQKENI. The CDR3 protein is CASSATGPGTGNTIYF. CDR3 bases: TGTGCCAGCTCCGCTACCGGGCCGGGGACTGGAAACACCATATATTTT.

This chain joins TRBV29-1 and TRBJ2-3; weak D call: TRBD2 (5 bases). Looked up from germline, CDR1 is SQVTM and CDR2 is ANQGSEA. Trimming cost V 3 bases and J 7 bases, with 14 bases left between them. The length of the CDR3 is 13 residues. The CDR3 loop is CSVDSVAGNTQYF. CDR3 DNA: TGCAGCGTTGACAGCGTCGCGGGTAATACGCAGTATTTT.

V is TRBV28 and J is TRBJ1-1; perhaps TRBD1 as D (6 bases). With 4 bases removed from V and 0 bases from J, the gap between germline ends came to 15 bases. CDR1 and CDR2 (germline): MDHEN, SYDVKM. The CDR3 consists of 16 residues. The CDR3 spells CASSSPGELMNTEAFF. The CDR3 DNA reads as TGTGCCAGCAGTTCCCCAGGGGAACTTATGAACACTGAAGCTTTCTTT.

This clone has only a few counts. The rearrangement joins TRBV30 to TRBJ2-3, with 11 bases that match TRBD2. Germline values: CDR1 GTSNPN, CDR2 SVGIG (reference sequence). The CDR3 spans 15 residues. V gave up 3 bases and J gave up 1 base; unmatched junction bases: 3. The chain's CDR3 is CAWRLAGARTDTQYF. In nucleotides, the CDR3 is TGTGCCTGGAGACTAGCGGGGGCGCGCACAGATACGCAGTATTTT.

The genes are TRBV19 and TRBJ1-3; D perhaps matches TRBD1 (6 bases). Germline-derived CDR1 and CDR2 are LNHDA and SQIVND (reference sequence). V shed 6 bases and J shed 0 bases, with 9 bases lying between them. There are 14 residues in the CDR3. The CDR3 spells CASRTGYSGNTIYF. The DNA of the CDR3 is TGTGCCAGTAGAACAGGGTACTCTGGAAACACCATATATTTT.

The chain is built from TRBV5-1 and TRBJ2-5; TRBD1 aligns across 9 bases. J was trimmed by 5 bases and V by 5 bases; bases with no gene match: 10. The CDR3 consists of 15 residues. The germline CDR1 and CDR2 sequences are SGHRS and YFSETQ. CDR3: CASRVTGQGGETQYF. The CDR3 DNA follows: TGCGCCAGCAGGGTAACGGGACAGGGAGGGGAGACCCAGTACTTC.

The CDR3 coding sequence is TGCGCCAGCAGTGAATCAGGGGCGCGATATGAGCAGTTCTTC. Protein product: CASSESGARYEQFF. The chain combines TRBV10-2 with TRBJ2-1; D is perhaps TRBD1 (6 bases). The germline V gene has CDR1 WSHSY and CDR2 SAAADI. Trimming took 3 bases from V and 8 from J, leaving 14 bases between them. The CDR3 is made up of 14 amino acids.

This chain links TRBV19 with TRBJ1-1; D not resolved. There are 15 residues in the CDR3. In germline, CDR1 is LNHDA, CDR2 SQIVND (reference sequence). Trimming shortened V by 7 bases and J by 2 bases, and 17 bases separated the two germline ends. CDR3 region: CASNIGGAFNTEAFF. Written as DNA, the CDR3 is TGTGCCAGTAACATCGGAGGCGCCTTTAACACTGAAGCTTTCTTT.

This clone was observed a handful of times. The same CDR3 arises from other DNA sequences in this sample as well. The V gene is TRBV7-9, the J gene TRBJ2-3, with D possibly matching TRBD2 (5 bases). The V end lost 5 bases, the J end lost 4 bases, and 10 bases lay between the germline ends. Germline CDR1 is SEHNR and CDR2 is FQNEAQ (reference sequence). The CDR3 has 13 residues. The CDR3 bases are TGTGCCAGCAGCCCCCGCGGGCCAGATACGCAGTATTTT. Its protein is CASSPRGPDTQYF.

V gene TRBV5-1 combines with J gene TRBJ2-7, with TRBD1 matching 7 bases. Germline lookup yields CDR1 SGHRS and CDR2 YFSETQ. CDR3 length equals 14 residues. J was trimmed by 5 bases and V by 0 bases; bases with no gene match: 5. The CDR3 nucleotides are TGCGCCAGCAGCTTGGAACAGGGGTCCCACGAGCAGTACTTC. The encoded protein is CASSLEQGSHEQYF.

The CDR3 bases are TGTGCCAGCAGCTTGGGGGGACAGGGGAGAACAAAAGGCTACACCTTC. This sequence encodes CASSLGGQGRTKGYTF. This sequence joins TRBV13 and TRBJ1-2; 10 bases line up with TRBD1. This CDR3 contains 16 residues. The V and J ends lost 3 bases and 8 bases, in that order; junction bases with no gene match: 12. The germline V gene encodes CDR1 PRHDT and CDR2 FYEKMQ (reference sequence). The full variable domain, with the rest looked up from reference TRBV13 and TRBJ1-2, is AAGVIQSPRHLIKEKRETATLKCYPIPRHDTVYWYQQGPGQDPQFLISFYEKMQSDKGSIPDRFSAQQFSDYHSELNMSSLELGDSALYFCASSLGGQGRTKGYTFGSGTRLTVV.

This rearrangement joins TRBV5-1 to TRBJ2-3; 9 bases are shared with TRBD2. V shed 4 bases, J shed 4 bases, and the junction held 10 bases outside the gene matches. The CDR3 spans 16 residues. The germline V gene has CDR1 SGHRS and CDR2 YFSETQ. DNA of the CDR3: TGCGCCAGCAGCCTCCTACGCGGGGGGGTGCCAGATACGCAGTATTTT. Its protein product is CASSLLRGGVPDTQYF.

The CDR3 reads CASSLSAGRTDTQYF. The CDR3 DNA follows: TGTGCCAGCAGTTTATCAGCGGGGCGCACAGATACGCAGTATTTT. V usage is TRBV28 and J usage is TRBJ2-3; 7 bases map to TRBD2. The CDR3 extends over 15 amino acids. Germline-derived CDR1 and CDR2 are MDHEN and SYDVKM. With V trimmed by 1 base and J by 1 base, 2 bases remained unmatched.

This chain links TRBV29-1 with TRBJ1-6, with 8 nucleotides matching TRBD1. From germline, CDR1 is SQVTM and CDR2 ANQGSEA. Trimming removed 4 bases from V and 4 bases from J; junction bases left unmatched: 6. The CDR3 spans 15 residues. CDR3 in DNA: TGCAGCGTTGGAGAAACAGGGGGGTATAATTCACCCCTCCACTTT. Translating it yields CSVGETGGYNSPLHF.

The chain links TRBV5-1 to TRBJ1-4; 9 bases fit TRBD1. Per germline, CDR1 SGHRS and CDR2 YFSETQ. The CDR3 contains 15 residues. Trimming took 4 bases from V and 7 from J; bases not matched to a gene: 8. The chain's CDR3 is CASSPNGDRVEKLFF. The CDR3 bases are TGCGCCAGCAGCCCGAACGGGGACAGGGTTGAAAAACTGTTTTTT.